A single sample is the source of the 25 T cell receptor beta chains below, sequenced in a study of blood T cell repertoires in COVID-19. This table comes from immunoSEQ multiplex PCR, and its TCRdb copy is limited to in-frame clones, with some not included. Here the sample spans 210,000 or so clones, around 82% being singletons. What was sequenced was PBMCs or T cells enriched from blood (not recorded which). The receptors derive from a woman aged 45-60 years who had been exposed to COVID-19.

The V gene is TRBV7-8, the J gene TRBJ1-5; the match to TRBD1 covers 7 bases. Germline CDR1 reads SGHVS; CDR2 reads FQNEAQ. V lost 5 bases and J lost 3; bases outside the gene matches: 13. The CDR3 has 17 amino acids. This CDR3 is CASSILPGQTINQPQHF. CDR3 DNA: TGTGCCAGCAGCATTCTACCGGGACAGACTATCAATCAGCCCCAGCATTTT.

This rearrangement joins TRBV7-9 to TRBJ1-2; possible D gene TRBD1, 6 bases. The CDR3 is made up of 16 amino acids. CDR1 is SEHNR and CDR2 is FQNEAQ in the germline V gene (reference sequence). Trimming shortened V by 5 bases and J by 4 bases, and 20 bases separated the two germline ends. CDR3 DNA: TGTGCCAGCAGCCTCGGACAGCCCGCCGTCGCCTATGGCTACACCTTC. It specifies CASSLGQPAVAYGYTF.

The J gene is TRBJ1-1, the V gene TRBV2; D remains ambiguous. The CDR3 sequence is 13 residues long. V was trimmed by 0 bases and J by 6 bases, leaving 8 bases between them. CDR1 and CDR2 from the germline V gene are SNHLY and FYNNEI. CDR3 amino acids: CASSEARVPEAFF. The CDR3, as DNA: TGTGCCAGCAGTGAAGCGAGGGTACCTGAAGCTTTCTTT.

The gene calls are TRBV19 and TRBJ1-5; D not resolved. Trimming removed 0 bases from V and 0 bases from J, with 6 bases in between. This CDR3 contains 15 residues. The germline V gene has CDR1 LNHDA and CDR2 SQIVND (reference sequence). The chain's CDR3 is CASSIEFNSNQPQHF. The CDR3 nucleotides are TGTGCCAGTAGTATAGAGTTCAATAGCAATCAGCCCCAGCATTTT.

The CDR3 protein is CASDQQGARQPQHF. CDR3 sequence (DNA): TGTGCTAGTGACCAACAGGGGGCTAGGCAGCCCCAGCATTTT. V usage is TRBV12-5 and J usage is TRBJ1-5; TRBD1 matches at 9 bases. There are 14 residues in the CDR3. The trim removed 7 bases at V and 7 bases at J, leaving 8 bases unmatched. Looked up from germline, CDR1 is LGHNT and CDR2 is FRNRAP.

The rearrangement uses TRBV12-3 or TRBV12-4 and TRBJ2-1; TRBD1 aligns across 9 bases. V lost 1 base, J lost 13 bases, and 2 bases stayed unmatched. The CDR3 sequence is 12 residues long. The CDR3: CASSLGTGVQFF. In DNA, the CDR3 is TGTGCCAGCAGTTTAGGGACAGGGGTTCAGTTCTTC.

This rearrangement joins TRBV6-5 to TRBJ1-2; TRBD1 might be the D (5 bases). V was trimmed by 5 bases and J by 2 bases, leaving 12 bases between them. The CDR3 contains 14 residues. The germline gives CDR1 MNHEY, CDR2 SVGAGI. The chain's CDR3 is CASSITDRNYGYTF. CDR3 nucleotides: TGTGCCAGCAGTATTACTGACAGAAACTATGGCTACACCTTC.

The chain employs TRBV2 and TRBJ1-1; 8 nucleotides agree with TRBD1. The CDR3 spans 15 residues. V shed 5 bases, J shed 1 base, and the junction held 6 bases outside the gene matches. In germline, CDR1 is SNHLY, CDR2 FYNNEI. The CDR3 is CASSLRTGRNTEAFF. The CDR3 DNA follows: TGTGCCAGCAGTCTACGGACAGGGCGGAACACTGAAGCTTTCTTT.

V and J are TRBV14 and TRBJ1-6; D ambiguous. The V end was cut by 0 bases, the J end by 10 bases, with 13 bases between. The CDR3 is made up of 15 amino acids. Germline CDR1 reads SGHDN; CDR2 reads FVKESK. Here the CDR3 DNA reads TGTGCCAGCAGCCAAGAGGGAGCATGGCGATCACCCCTCCACTTT. Protein product: CASSQEGAWRSPLHF. The full variable domain, with the rest looked up from reference TRBV14 and TRBJ1-6, is EAGVTQFPSHSVIEKGQTVTLRCDPISGHDNLYWYRRVMGKEIKFLLHFVKESKQDESGMPNNRFLAERTGGTYSTLKVQPAELEDSGVYFCASSQEGAWRSPLHFGNGTRLTVT.

The J gene is TRBJ2-1, the V gene TRBV25-1; TRBD2 might be the D (5 bases). The V end lost 9 bases, the J end lost 6 bases, and 18 bases lay between the germline ends. This CDR3 contains 14 residues. Per germline, CDR1 MGHDK and CDR2 SYGVNS. The CDR3 sequence is CASSPDLASNEQFF. CDR3 DNA: TGTGCCAGTTCTCCGGATCTAGCTTCCAATGAGCAGTTCTTC.

The chain couples TRBV11-2 to TRBJ1-1; perhaps TRBD1 as D (5 bases). The CDR3 is made up of 16 amino acids. Per the germline V gene, CDR1 is SGHAT and CDR2 is FQNNGV. V lost 3 bases and J lost 5, with 19 bases in between. The CDR3 coding sequence is TGTGCCAGCAGCTTTGGGATTGCCACAGGCCGAACTGAAGCTTTCTTT. This sequence encodes CASSFGIATGRTEAFF.

V and J are TRBV7-8 and TRBJ1-1; TRBD1 matches at 8 bases. The trim removed 4 bases at V and 8 bases at J, leaving 12 bases unmatched. The CDR3 extends over 15 amino acids. Looked up from germline, CDR1 is SGHVS and CDR2 is FQNEAQ. The CDR3 region has the DNA TGTGCCAGCAGCTCTCGCCTACCCGGACAGGGAGAAGCTTTCTTT. Protein sequence: CASSSRLPGQGEAFF. The complete variable domain, with remaining parts taken from reference TRBV7-8 and TRBJ1-1, reads GAGVSQSPRYKVAKRGQDVALRCDPISGHVSLFWYQQALGQGPEFLTYFQNEAQLDKSGLPSDRFFAERPEGSVSTLKIQRTQQEDSAVYLCASSSRLPGQGEAFFGQGTRLTVV.

The CDR3 loop is CAISEERVAYEQYF. DNA for the CDR3: TGTGCCATCAGTGAGGAGAGGGTCGCCTACGAGCAGTACTTC. V is TRBV10-3 and J is TRBJ2-7; perhaps TRBD2 as D (5 bases). With 2 bases removed from V and 2 bases from J, the gap between germline ends came to 10 bases. Germline V gene data show CDR1 as ENHRY and CDR2 as SYGVKD. The CDR3 is 14 amino acids.

The J gene is TRBJ1-6, the V gene TRBV5-1; 7 positions match TRBD1. Germline V CDR1 and CDR2: SGHRS, YFSETQ. CDR3 length equals 15 residues. V was clipped by 0 bases and J by 7 bases; unmatched bases: 4. The CDR3 sequence is CASSLAAGGNSPLHF. The CDR3 coding sequence is TGCGCCAGCAGCTTGGCGGCAGGGGGGAATTCACCCCTCCACTTT.

V and J are TRBV9 and TRBJ1-5, with a weak D call TRBD1 (5 bases). Deletions cut 5 bases from V and 7 bases from J, with 13 bases between. Germline assignment: CDR1 SGDLS and CDR2 YYNGEE. This CDR3 has 13 residues. CDR3 loop: CASRDIFRQPQHF. The CDR3 DNA reads TGTGCCAGCAGGGACATTTTCCGGCAGCCCCAGCATTTT. Looking up the rest from reference TRBV9 and TRBJ1-5 gives the full variable domain: DSGVTQTPKHLITATGQRVTLRCSPRSGDLSVYWYQQSLDQGLQFLIQYYNGEERAKGNILERFSAQQFPDLHSELNLSSLELGDSALYFCASRDIFRQPQHFGDGTRLSIL.

This clone was found a few times. This chain uses TRBV30 with TRBJ2-7, with 8 bases aligning to TRBD1. CDR1 and CDR2 from the germline V gene are GTSNPN and SVGIG (reference sequence). V dropped 3 bases and J dropped 2; count of bases not matched to a gene: 12. There are 16 residues in the CDR3. CDR3 amino acids: CAWRPIGQGRTYEQYF. CDR3 nucleotide sequence: TGTGCCTGGAGGCCTATAGGACAGGGTAGAACCTACGAGCAGTACTTC.

In nucleotides, the CDR3 is TGTGCCAGCAGCTTGGATACCCTGATTGGACAGCAGAACACTGAAGCTTTCTTT. This translates into CASSLDTLIGQQNTEAFF. The rearrangement uses TRBV5-4 and TRBJ1-1, with TRBD1 as a possible D gene (6 bases). Germline V lookup: CDR1 SGHNT, CDR2 YYREEE (reference sequence). Trimming left V 0 bases short and J 1 base short, with 19 bases between. The CDR3 is made up of 18 amino acids.

This chain joins TRBV28 and TRBJ2-7; D is possibly TRBD2 (6 bases). V lost 5 bases to trimming and J lost 3 bases, with 14 bases between them. The CDR3 spans 14 residues. The V gene's germline CDR1 is MDHEN and CDR2 SYDVKM. CDR3 region: CASSPRRGFYEQYF. CDR3 nucleotide sequence: TGTGCCAGCAGTCCTCGGAGGGGCTTCTACGAGCAGTACTTC.

The V gene is TRBV12-3 or TRBV12-4, the J gene TRBJ1-2; D is unresolved. The CDR3 is 13 residues long. V lost 7 bases to trimming and J lost 4 bases, with 13 bases between them. The CDR3: CASTPLSSYGYTF. The CDR3 DNA reads TGTGCCAGCACCCCTTTGTCGTCCTATGGCTACACCTTC.

The chain combines TRBV2 with TRBJ1-1, with D tentatively TRBD1 (6 bases). Trimming took off 6 bases at V and 0 bases at J, with 11 bases between the two ends. The CDR3 runs to 14 residues. The germline V gene has CDR1 SNHLY and CDR2 FYNNEI. This CDR3 reads CASRWTEVNTEAFF. Written as DNA, the CDR3 is TGTGCCAGCAGATGGACAGAAGTGAACACTGAAGCTTTCTTT.

The chain carries TRBV24-1 and TRBJ1-1; TRBD1 is a possible D gene (5 bases). Trimming shortened V by 3 bases and J by 6 bases, and 16 bases separated the two germline ends. There are 15 residues in the CDR3. The germline V gene encodes CDR1 KGHDR and CDR2 SFDVKD. This CDR3 reads CATSDGRTPGAEAFF. The CDR3 region has the DNA TGTGCCACCAGTGATGGGCGCACCCCGGGGGCTGAAGCTTTCTTT.

The chain has TRBV25-1 and TRBJ1-6; D unresolved. The germline V and J ends were trimmed by 3 bases and 6 bases, with 3 bases remaining between them. From germline, CDR1 is MGHDK and CDR2 SYGVNS. The CDR3 contains 12 residues. CDR3 sequence (DNA): TGTGCCAGCAGTGACGGTAATTCACCCCTCCACTTT. The encoded protein is CASSDGNSPLHF.

The chain couples TRBV5-1 to TRBJ2-7; the D is unclear. CDR1 is SGHRS and CDR2 is YFSETQ in the germline V gene. The V and J ends lost 5 bases and 3 bases respectively, with 6 bases between them. This CDR3 comprises 11 residues. The CDR3 loop reads CASRYNYEQYF. The CDR3 DNA reads TGCGCCAGCAGGTATAACTACGAGCAGTACTTC.

V is TRBV7-9 and J is TRBJ2-7; a possible D gene is TRBD1 (6 bases). V was pared by 3 bases and J by 6 bases, with 15 bases between. Germline V gene lookup returns CDR1 SEHNR and CDR2 FQNEAQ (reference sequence). CDR3 length: 14 amino acids. CDR3 residues: CASSFPGQSSEQYF. Written as DNA, the CDR3 is TGTGCCAGCAGCTTTCCGGGACAATCTAGCGAGCAGTACTTC.

The rearrangement links TRBV7-2 to TRBJ2-3, with TRBD2 matching 8 bases. This CDR3 contains 18 residues. Germline V gene data show CDR1 as SGHTA and CDR2 as FQGNSA. The V gene end was trimmed by 2 bases and the J gene end by 6 bases; junction bases not matched to a gene: 16. CDR3 region: CASSLRLGLAGGVDTQYF. The CDR3 bases are TGTGCCAGCAGCTTACGTTTAGGGTTGGCCGGGGGGGTGGATACGCAGTATTTT.